This paragraph reports one T cell receptor (beta chain). Its antigen is undetermined. The CDR3 consists of 15 residues. V was clipped by 6 bases and J by 6 bases; unmatched bases: 6. Germline loops: CDR1 MNHEY, CDR2 SVGAGI. Measured with immunoSEQ multiplex PCR; TCRdb has only the in-frame clones, and not every one. The sample has around 78,000 clones, around 76% seen once; the top ten hold 3% to 4.5%. This sample stems from a study of radiotherapy plus CTLA-4 blockade in lung cancer. Overall study context: Of the patients, about 20% showed objective responses and roughly 34% attained disease control.

Notes on the study in general: After treatment with radiotherapy plus ipilimumab, TCR clones that came from the tumor expanded in blood. Dynamics of early blood T cell clones, together with interferon-beta, were reportedly the best predictors of response.

Those patients who had chemo-refractory metastatic non-small-cell lung cancer were given focal radiation along with CTLA-4 blockade through ipilimumab. The sample was peripheral blood, taken from a patient treated with radiotherapy plus ipilimumab. The sequence was collected from a human donor with non-small cell lung cancer who had a partial response to radiotherapy plus ipilimumab. Some clones in this sample may be carry-over from other donors' samples. The chain uses TRBV6-5 and TRBJ2-1, with 12 bases aligning to TRBD2. Written as DNA, the CDR3 is TGTGCCAGCAGCCTCCTAGCGGGAGGGCGCAATGAGCAGTTCTTC. Its protein product is CASSLLAGGRNEQFF.